A single sample gave rise to the 24 T cell receptor beta chains below, sequenced in a study of technical replicates of blood from a few donors. Assay used: immunoSEQ multiplex PCR; TCRdb lists only in-frame clones, some missing. Of nearly 80,000 clones in the sample, about 90% were seen once. The sequenced sample was T cells isolated from PBMCs. The origin of the receptors is a human donor in good health.

The CDR3 DNA reads as TGTGCCAGCTCACCACCCCAGGGGCTAGGGGAGCAGTACTTC. Translating it yields CASSPPQGLGEQYF. The chain has TRBV18 and TRBJ2-7; possible D gene TRBD1, 6 bases. Trimming took 0 bases from V and 7 from J, leaving 13 bases between them. Germline-derived CDR1 and CDR2 are KGHSH and LQKENI. The CDR3 sequence is 14 residues long.

This clone was seen once. The rearrangement uses TRBV7-8 and TRBJ2-5; D uncertain. V lost 5 bases and J lost 4, with 11 bases in between. CDR3 length equals 13 residues. Germline V gene lookup returns CDR1 SGHVS and CDR2 FQNEAQ. In nucleotides, the CDR3 is TGTGCCAGCAGCGGGCAAAGTGGAGAGACCCAGTACTTC. It codes for CASSGQSGETQYF.

The genes are TRBV7-3 and TRBJ2-3; TRBD1 matches 7 bases. The CDR3 totals 14 residues. Germline V gene data show CDR1 as SGHTA and CDR2 as FQGTGA. The junction had 9 bases not matched to a gene; V was cut back by 5 bases and J by 7 bases. CDR3 amino acids: CASSPRTGFNTQYF. CDR3 in DNA: TGTGCCAGCAGCCCCCGGACAGGTTTCAATACGCAGTATTTT.

This chain connects TRBV2 to TRBJ1-1; no firm D call. The germline V and J ends were trimmed by 6 bases and 5 bases, with 19 bases remaining between them. Per germline, CDR1 SNHLY and CDR2 FYNNEI. The CDR3 loop spans 15 amino acids. Here the CDR3 reads CASRPSSLRGTEAFF. CDR3 nucleotides: TGTGCCAGCAGACCCTCCTCCCTCCGGGGTACTGAAGCTTTCTTT.

The chain is built from TRBV6-4 and TRBJ2-1, with unresolved D. Between the trimmed V and J ends, which lost 2 bases and 2 bases, there was a span of 4 bases. The CDR3 totals 13 residues. Germline V gives CDR1 MRHNA, CDR2 SNTAGT. CDR3 sequence: CASSDDTYNEQFF. For the CDR3, the DNA is TGTGCCAGCAGTGACGACACCTACAATGAGCAGTTCTTC.

The V call is TRBV6-5, the J call TRBJ1-1; 7 bases agree with TRBD1. With 7 bases clipped from V and 4 bases from J, the junction kept 0 bases outside the gene matches. Germline lookup yields CDR1 MNHEY and CDR2 SVGAGI. This CDR3 spans 11 amino acids. The DNA for the CDR3 is TGTGCCAGCACAGGGGGCACTGAAGCTTTCTTT. Its translation is CASTGGTEAFF.

The CDR3 DNA reads as TGCGCCAGCAGCTTAGGTCCCGCGGGGGAGACCCAGTACTTC. This sequence encodes CASSLGPAGETQYF. The chain has TRBV5-1 and TRBJ2-5, with D possibly matching TRBD2 (6 bases). Germline V gives CDR1 SGHRS, CDR2 YFSETQ. The CDR3 has 14 residues. Trimming cost V 2 bases and J 5 bases, with 13 bases left between them.

The V call is TRBV7-9, the J call TRBJ2-7; 9 nucleotides match TRBD2. This CDR3 region has 16 residues. The trim removed 4 bases at V and 2 bases at J, leaving 9 bases unmatched. Per germline, CDR1 SEHNR and CDR2 FQNEAQ (reference sequence). CDR3 loop: CASSWVLGLAPYEQYF. CDR3 DNA: TGTGCCAGCAGCTGGGTTTTGGGACTAGCTCCCTACGAGCAGTACTTC.

The gene calls are TRBV7-3 and TRBJ1-2; TRBD1 matches at 7 bases. Trimming cost V 5 bases and J 4 bases; bases outside gene matches: 7. The CDR3 has 14 amino acids. The germline gives CDR1 SGHTA, CDR2 FQGTGA. CDR3 sequence reads: CASSPSGGPYGYTF. In DNA, the CDR3 is TGTGCCAGCAGCCCGTCAGGGGGTCCCTATGGCTACACCTTC.

The chain employs TRBV13 and TRBJ2-5; the D gene is possibly TRBD1 (7 bases). With 7 bases removed from V and 5 bases from J, the gap between germline ends came to 17 bases. The CDR3 consists of 14 residues. Germline V CDR1 and CDR2: PRHDT, FYEKMQ (reference sequence). As DNA, the CDR3 is TGTGCCAGCACCCAGGGGGGCTTGTGGGAGACCCAGTACTTC. This gives the protein CASTQGGLWETQYF.

The rearrangement links TRBV28 to TRBJ1-2; D remains unclear. The V gene lost 7 bases and the J gene lost 6 bases, with 15 bases spanning the gap. This CDR3 has 13 amino acids. The germline CDR1 and CDR2 sequences are MDHEN and SYDVKM. The CDR3 sequence is CASTSSLVHGYTF. The CDR3 bases are TGTGCCAGCACTAGTTCCTTAGTACATGGCTACACCTTC.

The rearrangement links TRBV6-5 to TRBJ2-7, with D hard to call. The V and J ends lost 3 bases and 6 bases respectively, with 12 bases between them. This CDR3 comprises 13 residues. Germline V gene sequence: CDR1 MNHEY, CDR2 SVGAGI. The CDR3 DNA sequence: TGTGCCAGCAGTTATCTGGGCAGCCTCGAGCAGTACTTC. It translates to CASSYLGSLEQYF.

This rearrangement joins TRBV15 to TRBJ2-7, with 9 bases identical to TRBD1. This CDR3 comprises 15 residues. The ends lost 3 bases at V and 3 bases at J; junction bases unmatched: 6. Germline lookup yields CDR1 LNHNV and CDR2 YYDKDF (reference sequence). The CDR3 bases are TGTGCCACCAGCAGCGCCCCGGGACAGGGCTACGAGCAGTACTTC. It is translated as CATSSAPGQGYEQYF.

This chain uses TRBV19 with TRBJ2-1; TRBD2 matches 8 bases. The J segment lost 3 bases and the V segment lost 5 bases, leaving 6 bases of the junction unmatched. The CDR3 sequence is 15 residues long. Germline-derived CDR1 and CDR2 are LNHDA and SQIVND (reference sequence). CDR3 residues: CASSDPSGSYNEQFF. In nucleotides, the CDR3 is TGTGCCAGTAGTGACCCCAGCGGGAGCTACAATGAGCAGTTCTTC.

CDR3: CSTTGAYGYTF. The CDR3 DNA follows: TGCAGTACAACAGGGGCCTATGGCTACACCTTC. The chain joins TRBV20-1 to TRBJ1-2, with 7 bases lining up with TRBD1. Germline V lookup: CDR1 DFQATT, CDR2 SNEGSKA (reference sequence). This CDR3 is 11 amino acids long. J lost 4 bases, V lost 8 bases, and 4 bases had no gene match.

The chain combines TRBV4-2 with TRBJ1-1, with D unresolved. CDR3 length equals 15 residues. V dropped 0 bases and J dropped 6 bases, with 14 bases sitting between them. Germline CDR1 and CDR2: LGHNA and YNFKEQ. DNA for the CDR3: TGTGCCAGCAGCCAAGAATTCCGTCCGCAGGCTGAAGCTTTCTTT. Its translation: CASSQEFRPQAEAFF.

Here the CDR3 reads CASLDSSYNEQFF. The CDR3 DNA reads TGTGCCAGCCTGGACTCTTCCTACAATGAGCAGTTCTTC. The chain recombines TRBV5-5 with TRBJ2-1; a possible D gene is TRBD2 (5 bases). Per germline, CDR1 SGHKS and CDR2 YYEKEE (reference sequence). The V gene lost 7 bases and the J gene lost 1 base, with 9 bases spanning the gap. This CDR3 is built from 13 residues.

The chain uses TRBV7-7 and TRBJ2-3; 10 positions match TRBD2. CDR3 length: 14 amino acids. Germline V lookup: CDR1 SSHAT, CDR2 FNYEAQ (reference sequence). V lost 4 bases and J lost 6; bases outside the gene matches: 4. The chain's CDR3 is CASSSSGSRDTQYF. The CDR3 DNA follows: TGTGCCAGCAGCTCTAGCGGGAGCAGGGATACGCAGTATTTT. Looking up the rest from reference TRBV7-7 and TRBJ2-3 gives the full variable domain: GAGVSQSPRYKVTKRGQDVTLRCDPISSHATLYWYQQALGQGPEFLTYFNYEAQPDKSGLPSDRFSAERPEGSISTLTIQRTEQRDSAMYRCASSSSGSRDTQYFGPGTRLTVL.

This chain uses TRBV21-1 with TRBJ1-2. TRBV21-1 is a documented pseudogene. The CDR3 totals 19 residues. CDR3 region: CASSKNASGLPTSNYGYTF. CDR3 in DNA: TGTGCCAGCAGCAAAAATGCCTCGGGACTCCCAACTTCAAACTATGGCTACACCTTC.

This sequence joins TRBV7-9 and TRBJ1-4; 7 bases align to TRBD1. The CDR3 runs 15 residues. V lost 6 bases and J lost 4; bases outside the gene matches: 8. Germline CDR1 is SEHNR and CDR2 is FQNEAQ (reference sequence). CDR3 region: CASRRQGEINEKLFF. The CDR3, as DNA: TGTGCCAGCAGGCGACAGGGCGAAATTAATGAAAAACTGTTTTTT.

The genes are TRBV10-3 and TRBJ2-7; tentative D call: TRBD1 (6 bases). The V end lost 4 bases, the J end lost 0 bases, and 13 bases lay between the germline ends. The CDR3 runs 15 residues. CDR1 and CDR2 from the germline V gene are ENHRY and SYGVKD. The CDR3 reads CAISGPLDSSYEQYF. In DNA form, the CDR3 reads TGTGCCATCAGTGGGCCGTTGGACAGCTCCTACGAGCAGTACTTC.

This chain joins TRBV6-5 and TRBJ2-3; D perhaps matches TRBD2 (7 bases). This CDR3 contains 13 residues. CDR1 MNHEY and CDR2 SVGAGI come from the germline V gene. V lost 8 bases, J lost 1 base, and 10 bases lay in between. CDR3 in DNA: TGTGCCAGCGGGAGGGGGGGCACAGATACGCAGTATTTT. Protein product: CASGRGGTDTQYF.

The chain employs TRBV5-8 and TRBJ2-1, with D perhaps TRBD2 (6 bases). Trimming removed 1 base at V and 6 bases at J, with 11 bases between. Germline V lookup: CDR1 SGHTS, CDR2 YDEGEE. This CDR3 has 14 residues. CDR3 loop: CASSLRGGVNEQFF. CDR3 nucleotides: TGTGCCAGCAGCTTGCGGGGCGGGGTCAATGAGCAGTTCTTC. The entire variable domain, with the rest obtained from reference TRBV5-8 and TRBJ2-1, is as follows: EAGVTQSPTHLIKTRGQQATLRCSPISGHTSVYWYQQALGLGLQFLLWYDEGEERNRGNFPPRFSGRQFPNYSSELNVNALELEDSALYLCASSLRGGVNEQFFGPGTRLTVL.

J is TRBJ2-3 and V is TRBV4-2; no clear D. Between the trimmed V and J ends, which lost 0 bases and 4 bases, there was a span of 14 bases. This CDR3 comprises 16 residues. The germline CDR1 and CDR2 sequences are LGHNA and YNFKEQ. As DNA, the CDR3 is TGTGCCAGCAGCCAAGATGCGACCCACGAGGCAGATACGCAGTATTTT. Translating it yields CASSQDATHEADTQYF.